The 31 T cell receptor beta chains below were found in one sample sequenced in a study of cytomegalovirus exposure and HLA in healthy donors. A multiplex PCR was run with 60 Vbeta primers and 13 Jbeta primers. The repertoire was sequenced with immunoSEQ multiplex PCR; TCRdb's copy has only in-frame clones and lacks some. The sample has 200,000 or so clones, under 90% seen once; the top ten hold 0.08% to 0.1%. The sequenced sample was PBMCs. These receptor sequences come from a boy younger than 10 in good health and CMV-seronegative.

The V call is TRBV4-2, the J call TRBJ1-5; 7 bases map to TRBD1. With 5 bases clipped from V and 5 bases from J, the junction kept 9 bases outside the gene matches. The CDR3 extends over 15 amino acids. CDR1 LGHNA and CDR2 YNFKEQ come from the germline V gene. The CDR3 spells CASSYGTGEYQPQHF. In DNA, the CDR3 is TGTGCCAGCAGCTACGGAACAGGGGAGTATCAGCCCCAGCATTTT.

This clone has more than one count but fewer than ten. The chain is built from TRBV29-1 and TRBJ1-5, with 9 bases identical to TRBD1. J lost 6 bases, V lost 8 bases, and 8 bases had no gene match. The CDR3 runs 13 residues. Per the germline V gene, CDR1 is SQVTM and CDR2 is ANQGSEA. DNA of the CDR3: TGCAGCTACAGTACAGGGGGCACTCAGCCCCAGCATTTT. As protein: CSYSTGGTQPQHF.

This chain connects TRBV9 to TRBJ2-7; 7 bases are a match to TRBD1. Per the germline V gene, CDR1 is SGDLS and CDR2 is YYNGEE. V shed 1 base, J shed 2 bases, and the junction held 15 bases outside the gene matches. The length of the CDR3 is 18 residues. The CDR3 bases are TGTGCCAGCAGCGTAAGGATCGGTCCCCTCGACAGGGCCTACGAGCAGTACTTC. Translated: CASSVRIGPLDRAYEQYF. The entire variable domain, with the rest obtained from reference TRBV9 and TRBJ2-7, is as follows: DSGVTQTPKHLITATGQRVTLRCSPRSGDLSVYWYQQSLDQGLQFLIQYYNGEERAKGNILERFSAQQFPDLHSELNLSSLELGDSALYFCASSVRIGPLDRAYEQYFGPGTRLTVT.

The chain employs TRBV7-9 and TRBJ1-2; D is ambiguous. This CDR3 is built from 12 residues. The V and J ends lost 1 base and 8 bases respectively, with 8 bases between them. Germline V gives CDR1 SEHNR, CDR2 FQNEAQ (reference sequence). The CDR3 loop reads CASSLVRLGYTF. The CDR3 DNA reads as TGTGCCAGCAGCTTAGTCCGGTTGGGCTACACCTTC. Filled out from reference TRBV7-9 and TRBJ1-2, the complete variable domain reads DTGVSQNPRHKITKRGQNVTFRCDPISEHNRLYWYRQTLGQGPEFLTYFQNEAQLEKSRLLSDRFSAERPKGSFSTLEIQRTEQGDSAMYLCASSLVRLGYTFGSGTRLTVV.

This chain connects TRBV19 to TRBJ2-3, with TRBD2 as a possible D gene (5 bases). Trimming stripped 6 bases from V and 1 base from J, with 14 bases between. CDR3 size: 15 residues. In germline, CDR1 is LNHDA, CDR2 SQIVND (reference sequence). The DNA of the CDR3 is TGTGCCAGTAGGCCGTTGCTGCGGGGCACAGATACGCAGTATTTT. Its translation is CASRPLLRGTDTQYF.

The chain joins TRBV5-4 to TRBJ2-7, with D tentatively TRBD1 (6 bases). The V gene's germline CDR1 is SGHNT and CDR2 YYREEE (reference sequence). The CDR3 is 16 amino acids. V shed 3 bases and J shed 2 bases, with 18 bases lying between them. CDR3 bases: TGTGCCAGCAGCTACTTAATTACAGGGACCCCCTACGAGCAGTACTTC. Translating gives CASSYLITGTPYEQYF.

The rearrangement links TRBV29-1 to TRBJ2-5, with 14 positions matching TRBD2. V lost 6 bases and J lost 1; bases outside the gene matches: 1. The CDR3 contains 14 residues. Germline values: CDR1 SQVTM, CDR2 ANQGSEA. The CDR3 nucleotides are TGCAGCGTCGGACTAGCGGGGGGCCAAGAGACCCAGTACTTC. Encoded protein: CSVGLAGGQETQYF. The whole variable domain, filled in from reference TRBV29-1 and TRBJ2-5, reads SAVISQKPSRDICQRGTSLTIQCQVDSQVTMMFWYRQQPGQSLTLIATANQGSEATYESGFVIDKFPISRPNLTFSTLTVSNMSPEDSSIYLCSVGLAGGQETQYFGPGTRLLVL.

CDR3 sequence: CASRTGGGADTQYF. The CDR3 coding sequence is TGTGCCAGCAGGACAGGGGGGGGAGCAGATACGCAGTATTTT. V gene TRBV6-1 combines with J gene TRBJ2-3; TRBD1 aligns across 9 bases. The V and J ends lost 6 bases and 4 bases, in that order; junction bases with no gene match: 5. Germline loops: CDR1 MNHNS, CDR2 SASEGT. This CDR3 spans 14 amino acids.

This clone was seen once. Here the CDR3 DNA reads TGTGCCAGCAGCCCGGCCCCTAGCGGGGGGTTAGTTACCGGGGAGCTGTTTTTT. It translates to CASSPAPSGGLVTGELFF. This sequence joins TRBV7-2 and TRBJ2-2; 11 nucleotides match TRBD2. The CDR3 has 18 amino acids. Germline-derived CDR1 and CDR2 are SGHTA and FQGNSA. With V trimmed by 5 bases and J by 5 bases, 13 bases remained unmatched. The full variable domain, rest sourced from reference TRBV7-2 and TRBJ2-2, is GAGVSQSPSNKVTEKGKDVELRCDPISGHTALYWYRQSLGQGLEFLIYFQGNSAPDKSGLPSDRFSAERTGGSVSTLTIQRTQQEDSAVYLCASSPAPSGGLVTGELFFGEGSRLTVL.

J is TRBJ1-3 and V is TRBV6-5; TRBD1 aligns across 7 bases. With 6 bases clipped from V and 2 bases from J, the junction kept 7 bases outside the gene matches. The germline gives CDR1 MNHEY, CDR2 SVGAGI. This CDR3 has 15 residues. The CDR3 bases are TGTGCCAGCAGCCACAATACAGGGGCTGGAAACACCATATATTTT. It translates to CASSHNTGAGNTIYF.

The chain couples TRBV13 to TRBJ1-6; TRBD1 might be the D (5 bases). Germline V gene lookup returns CDR1 PRHDT and CDR2 FYEKMQ (reference sequence). The CDR3 extends over 14 amino acids. V was shortened by 0 bases and J by 8 bases, with 8 bases between the two germline ends. The CDR3 loop reads CASSLGRRDSPLHF. CDR3 coding DNA: TGTGCCAGCAGCTTAGGTCGCAGGGATTCACCCCTCCACTTT.

V and J are TRBV7-9 and TRBJ1-1; 9 bases line up with TRBD1. Germline CDR1 SEHNR, CDR2 FQNEAQ (reference sequence). After removal of 3 bases from V and 6 bases from J, the junction contained 2 bases not matched to a gene. The CDR3 spans 13 residues. The CDR3 reads CASSFTGGAEAFF. Written as DNA, the CDR3 is TGTGCCAGCAGCTTTACAGGGGGCGCTGAAGCTTTCTTT.

The J gene is TRBJ2-3, the V gene TRBV7-9, with a weak D call TRBD2 (5 bases). Trimming cost V 1 base and J 2 bases, with 19 bases left between them. Germline V gene lookup returns CDR1 SEHNR and CDR2 FQNEAQ (reference sequence). The CDR3 loop spans 18 amino acids. CDR3 protein: CASSLDFFRGFYTDTQYF. CDR3 DNA: TGTGCCAGCAGCTTAGATTTTTTCCGGGGTTTTTACACAGATACGCAGTATTTT.

This clone was detected only a few times. This chain joins TRBV6-5 and TRBJ2-1; D gene unclear. The V and J ends lost 10 bases and 6 bases respectively, with 10 bases between them. Germline V gene data show CDR1 as MNHEY and CDR2 as SVGAGI. The CDR3 is made up of 11 amino acids. In DNA, the CDR3 is TGTGCCACGGTAGCCGGCAATGAGCAGTTCTTC. Amino acids: CATVAGNEQFF.

The chain recombines TRBV30 with TRBJ1-2; 8 nucleotides agree with TRBD1. Losses at the gene ends were 4 bases for V and 8 bases for J; bases not matched to a gene: 12. The germline V gene has CDR1 GTSNPN and CDR2 SVGIG (reference sequence). The CDR3 has 14 residues. The CDR3, as DNA: TGTGCCTGGACACCCCGGGACAGGTTTGCAGGCTACACCTTC. This sequence encodes CAWTPRDRFAGYTF.

This chain joins TRBV5-4 and TRBJ2-1; a possible D gene is TRBD1 (6 bases). Germline V gene lookup returns CDR1 SGHNT and CDR2 YYREEE (reference sequence). CDR3 length equals 14 residues. Trimming left V 0 bases short and J 5 bases short, with 9 bases between. In DNA, the CDR3 is TGTGCCAGCAGCTTGGGGGGGCCGGACAATGAGCAGTTCTTC. It encodes CASSLGGPDNEQFF.

The rearrangement joins TRBV19 to TRBJ1-3, with a possible D match to TRBD1 (5 bases). Germline V gene sequence: CDR1 LNHDA, CDR2 SQIVND (reference sequence). Trimming took off 11 bases at V and 5 bases at J, with 13 bases between the two ends. CDR3 size: 12 residues. CDR3 region: CAGTGLRNTIYF. In DNA form, the CDR3 reads TGTGCCGGTACAGGACTAAGAAACACCATATATTTT.

This chain uses TRBV2 with TRBJ2-7, with TRBD2 identical over 13 bases. Germline CDR1 is SNHLY and CDR2 is FYNNEI. J was trimmed by 7 bases and V by 6 bases; bases with no gene match: 6. The CDR3 consists of 14 residues. The CDR3 here is CASRGTSGAGEQYF. The CDR3 DNA reads as TGTGCCAGCAGGGGGACTAGCGGGGCCGGGGAGCAGTACTTC. The complete variable domain, with remaining parts taken from reference TRBV2 and TRBJ2-7, reads EPEVTQTPSHQVTQMGQEVILRCVPISNHLYFYWYRQILGQKVEFLVSFYNNEISEKSEIFDDQFSVERPDGSNFTLKIRSTKLEDSAMYFCASRGTSGAGEQYFGPGTRLTVT.

The chain combines TRBV6-6 with TRBJ2-5; 14 bases match TRBD2. This CDR3 is 14 amino acids long. The germline V gene encodes CDR1 MNHNY and CDR2 SVGAGI (reference sequence). The junction had 1 base not matched to a gene; V was cut back by 8 bases and J by 2 bases. In nucleotides, the CDR3 is TGTGCCAGCCGGACTAGCGGGGGGCAAGAGACCCAGTACTTC. Protein product: CASRTSGGQETQYF.

The chain has TRBV11-2 and TRBJ2-5, with 9 bases identical to TRBD1. The end of the DNA fits TRBJ2-7 better, so the J call may be wrong. Germline V gene data show CDR1 as SGHAT and CDR2 as FQNNGV. This CDR3 has 16 residues. CDR3 protein: CASSLGGTGMGYEQYF. DNA of the CDR3: TGTGCCAGCAGCTTAGGCGGGACAGGGATGGGCTACGAGCAGTACTTC.

The V gene is TRBV7-2, the J gene TRBJ2-7, with 8 nucleotides matching TRBD2. V was pared by 7 bases and J by 4 bases, with 12 bases of the junction left unmatched. Germline values: CDR1 SGHTA, CDR2 FQGNSA. The CDR3 runs 15 residues. Here the CDR3 reads CASMRAGALVYEQYF. In DNA, the CDR3 is TGTGCCAGCATGAGAGCGGGGGCCCTAGTGTACGAGCAGTACTTC.

This sequence joins TRBV6-4 and TRBJ1-2, with a possible D match to TRBD1 (5 bases). V lost 3 bases and J 12 bases, leaving 17 bases between the germline ends. The CDR3 totals 13 residues. Looked up from germline, CDR1 is MRHNA and CDR2 is SNTAGT. The CDR3 sequence is CASSDGQGKNDTF. DNA of the CDR3: TGTGCCAGCAGTGATGGCCAGGGAAAGAATGACACCTTC.

This clone came up once. The chain joins TRBV2 to TRBJ1-2, with TRBD1 identical over 9 bases. The length of the CDR3 is 14 residues. Germline V gene sequence: CDR1 SNHLY, CDR2 FYNNEI. V lost 4 bases to trimming and J lost 7 bases; unmatched junction nucleotides: 7. The CDR3 nucleotides are TGTGCCAGCAGTGCGGGACAGGGCGAACTTGGCTACACCTTC. It yields the protein CASSAGQGELGYTF. Full variable domain (rest looked up from reference TRBV2 and TRBJ1-2): EPEVTQTPSHQVTQMGQEVILRCVPISNHLYFYWYRQILGQKVEFLVSFYNNEISEKSEIFDDQFSVERPDGSNFTLKIRSTKLEDSAMYFCASSAGQGELGYTFGSGTRLTVV.

This chain joins TRBV7-2 and TRBJ1-4; 9 bases line up with TRBD1. The germline V gene encodes CDR1 SGHTA and CDR2 FQGNSA. Trimming removed 4 bases from V and 6 bases from J; junction bases left unmatched: 6. The CDR3 runs 15 residues. The CDR3 region is CASSSRQGEHEKLFF. CDR3 bases: TGTGCCAGCAGCTCCCGACAGGGGGAGCATGAAAAACTGTTTTTT.

V is TRBV27 and J is TRBJ1-1; D not resolved. Germline V gives CDR1 MNHEY, CDR2 SMNVEV (reference sequence). This CDR3 is 15 amino acids long. Trimming cost V 6 bases and J 4 bases, with 18 bases left between them. The CDR3: CASSPMTGGRTEAFF. Here the CDR3 DNA reads TGTGCCAGCAGCCCGATGACCGGAGGGCGCACTGAAGCTTTCTTT.

A few counts support this clone. The J gene is TRBJ1-4, the V gene TRBV2; D possibly corresponds to TRBD1 (5 bases). CDR3 length: 14 residues. V lost 6 bases, J lost 5 bases, and 13 bases lay in between. Per the germline V gene, CDR1 is SNHLY and CDR2 is FYNNEI. CDR3 sequence reads: CASRYDRTNEKLFF. CDR3 DNA: TGTGCCAGCAGATACGACAGAACCAATGAAAAACTGTTTTTT. The full variable domain, with the rest looked up from reference TRBV2 and TRBJ1-4, is EPEVTQTPSHQVTQMGQEVILRCVPISNHLYFYWYRQILGQKVEFLVSFYNNEISEKSEIFDDQFSVERPDGSNFTLKIRSTKLEDSAMYFCASRYDRTNEKLFFGSGTQLSVL.

This chain uses TRBV27 with TRBJ1-6; D remains ambiguous. Germline V gene sequence: CDR1 MNHEY, CDR2 SMNVEV (reference sequence). Trimming stripped 2 bases from V and 0 bases from J, with 8 bases between. The CDR3 has 16 amino acids. The CDR3 coding sequence is TGTGCCAGCAGTTTACAACAGAGCTCCTATAATTCACCCCTCCACTTT. Translated, it gives CASSLQQSSYNSPLHF.

This clone turned up a few times. The chain is built from TRBV29-1 and TRBJ2-5; D uncertain. The CDR3 runs to 14 residues. Trimming left V 4 bases short and J 6 bases short, with 18 bases between. CDR1 and CDR2 from the germline V gene are SQVTM and ANQGSEA. This chain's CDR3 is CSVAGRAALKTQYF. The CDR3 coding sequence is TGCAGCGTTGCGGGTCGAGCAGCTCTGAAGACCCAGTACTTC.

This chain joins TRBV7-2 and TRBJ2-1; D is possibly TRBD1 (6 bases). V was trimmed by 5 bases and J by 5 bases, leaving 16 bases between them. CDR3 length: 15 amino acids. Germline values: CDR1 SGHTA, CDR2 FQGNSA. This chain's CDR3 is CASSVRQERNNEQFF. The CDR3 DNA reads as TGTGCCAGCAGCGTACGACAGGAACGGAACAATGAGCAGTTCTTC.

Of note for this clone: Other DNA sequences from this sample encode an identical CDR3 as well. The gene calls are TRBV6-5 and TRBJ1-5; 9 bases are a match to TRBD1. With 6 bases clipped from V and 4 bases from J, the junction kept 4 bases outside the gene matches. CDR3 size: 14 residues. The germline V gene has CDR1 MNHEY and CDR2 SVGAGI. The CDR3 loop is CASSRDRVNQPQHF. CDR3 DNA: TGTGCCAGCAGCCGGGACAGGGTAAATCAGCCCCAGCATTTT.

The J gene is TRBJ2-7, the V gene TRBV19; 14 positions match TRBD2. There are 17 residues in the CDR3. Germline CDR1 LNHDA, CDR2 SQIVND (reference sequence). The V segment lost 6 bases and the J segment 2 bases; nucleotides outside the gene matches: 9. The CDR3 bases are TGTGCCAGTAGCCGAGGGACTAGCGGGGGATCCGCCTACGAGCAGTACTTC. As protein: CASSRGTSGGSAYEQYF.